The 23 T cell receptor beta chains below come from one sample, sequenced in a study of PD-L1 blockade in urothelial cancer. TCRdb's copy holds only in-frame clones and misses some; the assay was immunoSEQ multiplex PCR. In the table there are some 35,000 clones, 70% to 85% of which are singletons. The material was PBMCs, obtained around atezolizumab (anti-PD-L1) treatment. All receptors derive from a man aged 55 to 70 with urothelial cancer.

This chain links TRBV29-1 with TRBJ2-1; 10 positions agree with TRBD2. Germline loops: CDR1 SQVTM, CDR2 ANQGSEA. The ends lost 2 bases at V and 7 bases at J; junction bases unmatched: 5. This CDR3 region has 14 residues. The CDR3 region is CSVESAGGLNEQFF. The CDR3 nucleotides are TGCAGCGTTGAATCAGCGGGGGGGCTAAATGAGCAGTTCTTC.

The chain is built from TRBV6-5 and TRBJ2-3; the D gene is possibly TRBD1 (6 bases). CDR1 is MNHEY and CDR2 is SVGAGI in the germline V gene. V lost 6 bases and J 1 base, leaving 14 bases between the germline ends. CDR3 length: 15 amino acids. The DNA for the CDR3 is TGTGCCAGCAGCGCAGGGGACGGTGGCACAGATACGCAGTATTTT. Translation gives CASSAGDGGTDTQYF.

The chain recombines TRBV5-1 with TRBJ1-6; a possible D gene is TRBD1 (6 bases). Per germline, CDR1 SGHRS and CDR2 YFSETQ. The V gene lost 0 bases and the J gene lost 7 bases, with 8 bases spanning the gap. The CDR3 extends over 14 amino acids. CDR3 loop: CASSLGTVNSPLHF. As DNA, the CDR3 is TGCGCCAGCAGCTTGGGGACAGTCAATTCACCCCTCCACTTT.

The rearrangement links TRBV2 to TRBJ2-5; D is perhaps TRBD1 (5 bases). The CDR3 has 12 amino acids. CDR1 is SNHLY and CDR2 is FYNNEI in the germline V gene. V lost 6 bases to trimming and J lost 3 bases, with 8 bases between them. CDR3 in amino acids: CASRTREETQYF. The CDR3 DNA sequence: TGTGCCAGCAGGACCAGGGAAGAGACCCAGTACTTC. The full variable domain, in which reference TRBV2 and TRBJ2-5 provide the parts outside the CDR3, is EPEVTQTPSHQVTQMGQEVILRCVPISNHLYFYWYRQILGQKVEFLVSFYNNEISEKSEIFDDQFSVERPDGSNFTLKIRSTKLEDSAMYFCASRTREETQYFGPGTRLLVL.

The chain carries TRBV25-1 and TRBJ2-3; 7 bases line up with TRBD1. Germline loops: CDR1 MGHDK, CDR2 SYGVNS. Germline trimming cut 6 bases from V and 6 bases from J; bases unmatched to any gene: 6. The CDR3 runs 13 residues. The CDR3 loop reads CASRDRVGDTQYF. In DNA form, the CDR3 reads TGTGCCAGCAGAGACAGGGTCGGTGATACGCAGTATTTT. Combining the CDR3 with reference TRBV25-1 and TRBJ2-3 gives the whole variable domain EADIYQTPRYLVIGTGKKITLECSQTMGHDKMYWYQQDPGMELHLIHYSYGVNSTEKGDLSSESTVSRIRTEHFPLTLESARPSHTSQYLCASRDRVGDTQYFGPGTRLTVL.

The V gene is TRBV5-6, the J gene TRBJ2-2; 10 nucleotides line up with TRBD2. With V trimmed by 4 bases and J by 0 bases, 3 bases remained unmatched. The germline CDR1 and CDR2 sequences are SGHDT and YYEEEE. The CDR3 is 16 amino acids. CDR3 loop: CASSTGLATNTGELFF. Written as DNA, the CDR3 is TGTGCCAGCAGCACGGGACTAGCGACGAACACCGGGGAGCTGTTTTTT.

This rearrangement joins TRBV6-6 to TRBJ1-1; D is unresolved. Germline-derived CDR1 and CDR2 are MNHNY and SVGAGI (reference sequence). With 5 bases removed from V and 2 bases from J, the gap between germline ends came to 9 bases. CDR3 length: 13 residues. The CDR3 sequence: CASSLDTNTEAFF. The CDR3, as DNA: TGTGCCAGCAGTCTCGACACTAACACTGAAGCTTTCTTT.

The V call is TRBV6-5, the J call TRBJ1-3, with TRBD1 matching over 9 bases. The CDR3 is 15 amino acids. The J segment lost 7 bases and the V segment lost 6 bases, leaving 10 bases of the junction unmatched. Germline assignment: CDR1 MNHEY and CDR2 SVGAGI. CDR3 amino acids: CASRGPGQGRNTIYF. CDR3 coding DNA: TGTGCCAGCAGGGGTCCGGGACAGGGTAGGAACACCATATATTTT.

This chain connects TRBV11-2 to TRBJ2-7; no clear D gene. V was cut by 8 bases and J by 2 bases, with 10 bases left in between. CDR1 SGHAT and CDR2 FQNNGV come from the germline V gene. The CDR3 totals 12 residues. The CDR3 spells CASSGFPYEQYF. Here the CDR3 DNA reads TGTGCCAGCTCGGGTTTCCCCTACGAGCAGTACTTC.

J is TRBJ2-7 and V is TRBV7-2; 14 nucleotides line up with TRBD2. Germline loops: CDR1 SGHTA, CDR2 FQGNSA. The V segment lost 5 bases and the J segment 2 bases; nucleotides outside the gene matches: 2. CDR3 length: 15 amino acids. This chain's CDR3 is CASSPGLAGAYEQYF. DNA for the CDR3: TGTGCCAGCAGCCCGGGACTAGCGGGGGCCTACGAGCAGTACTTC.

This clone has a single count. One base away lies a much larger clone, so this may be a sequencing read error. The DNA of the CDR3 is TGTGCCAGCAGCCCGTGGGCGGGGGGGCTCTACGAGCAGTACTTC. Its protein is CASSPWAGGLYEQYF. The chain uses TRBV9 and TRBJ2-7; TRBD2 agrees at 9 bases. The V gene's germline CDR1 is SGDLS and CDR2 YYNGEE. Trimming cost V 4 bases and J 3 bases; bases outside gene matches: 8. This CDR3 spans 15 amino acids.

In DNA form, the CDR3 reads TGTGCCAGCAGACCCGGGACAGTTAAGGGCTACACCTTC. It specifies CASRPGTVKGYTF. The chain couples TRBV27 to TRBJ1-2, with 7 bases lining up with TRBD1. V lost 6 bases and J lost 8; bases outside the gene matches: 9. Germline CDR1 and CDR2: MNHEY and SMNVEV (reference sequence). The length of the CDR3 is 13 residues.

This rearrangement joins TRBV11-2 to TRBJ2-5; tentatively, D is TRBD2 (7 bases). Per germline, CDR1 SGHAT and CDR2 FQNNGV. The germline V and J ends were trimmed by 2 bases and 5 bases, with 15 bases remaining between them. This CDR3 region has 15 residues. The CDR3 DNA reads as TGTGCCAGCAGCTTAACGGGGGGCGCAGCGGAGACCCAGTACTTC. It translates to CASSLTGGAAETQYF. Looking up the rest from reference TRBV11-2 and TRBJ2-5 gives the full variable domain: EAGVAQSPRYKIIEKRQSVAFWCNPISGHATLYWYQQILGQGPKLLIQFQNNGVVDDSQLPKDRFSAERLKGVDSTLKIQPAKLEDSAVYLCASSLTGGAAETQYFGPGTRLLVL.

This clone has ten or more counts. The chain is built from TRBV7-9 and TRBJ2-7; D is unresolved. The CDR3 extends over 15 amino acids. Trimming removed 5 bases from V and 2 bases from J, with 16 bases in between. Germline values: CDR1 SEHNR, CDR2 FQNEAQ (reference sequence). CDR3 DNA sequence: TGTGCCAGCAGCCCCCGTCAGGCCCCACCCTACGAGCAGTACTTC. This sequence encodes CASSPRQAPPYEQYF.

This clone was seen a single time. CDR3 sequence: CASSKGGQGAYGYTF. DNA of the CDR3: TGTGCCAGCAGCAAAGGTGGACAGGGGGCCTATGGCTACACCTTC. V usage is TRBV21-1 and J usage is TRBJ1-2; TRBD1 is the table's D call and was not checked against the DNA. TRBV21-1 is a pseudogene segment. CDR3 length: 15 amino acids.

In this sample, this clone turned up a few times. V and J are TRBV5-6 and TRBJ1-4; D is undetermined. The V and J ends lost 0 bases and 5 bases respectively, with 8 bases between them. Germline CDR1 SGHDT, CDR2 YYEEEE. The CDR3 length is 14 residues. CDR3 region: CASSLAGANEKLFF. DNA for the CDR3: TGTGCCAGCAGCTTGGCCGGAGCCAATGAAAAACTGTTTTTT.

The CDR3: CASSSGQGTMKQETQYF. DNA of the CDR3: TGTGCCAGCAGCTCGGGACAGGGGACGATGAAGCAAGAGACCCAGTACTTC. The chain combines TRBV7-9 with TRBJ2-5; 10 nucleotides align to TRBD1. V gave up 4 bases and J gave up 2 bases; unmatched junction bases: 10. CDR1 is SEHNR, CDR2 FQNEAQ, per germline (reference sequence). CDR3 size: 17 residues.

J is TRBJ2-7 and V is TRBV2; 7 bases are shared with TRBD2. In germline, CDR1 is SNHLY, CDR2 FYNNEI. The junction had 7 bases not matched to a gene; V was cut back by 3 bases and J by 2 bases. The CDR3 has 15 amino acids. CDR3 sequence reads: CASSDRAGPAYEQYF. The CDR3 nucleotides are TGTGCCAGCAGTGATAGAGCGGGGCCAGCCTACGAGCAGTACTTC.

In its sample, this clone is medium-sized. This rearrangement joins TRBV2 to TRBJ1-3, with 9 bases aligning to TRBD1. V was pared by 5 bases and J by 3 bases, with 5 bases of the junction left unmatched. Germline-derived CDR1 and CDR2 are SNHLY and FYNNEI. The CDR3 has 15 amino acids. The CDR3 spells CASSTGGAYGNTIYF. The CDR3 DNA follows: TGTGCCAGCAGTACAGGGGGCGCGTATGGAAACACCATATATTTT.

The genes are TRBV5-1 and TRBJ2-5, with 14 bases aligning to TRBD2. Germline V CDR1 and CDR2: SGHRS, YFSETQ. J gave up 7 bases and V 4 bases, and 9 bases lay outside the gene matches. The CDR3 sequence is 16 residues long. CDR3 sequence reads: CASSRGTSGGYGTQYF. The CDR3 nucleotides are TGCGCCAGCAGCCGTGGGACTAGCGGGGGCTATGGGACCCAGTACTTC.

V gene TRBV7-8 combines with J gene TRBJ1-1; TRBD1 agrees at 10 bases. The CDR3 runs 13 residues. V gave up 5 bases and J gave up 11 bases; unmatched junction bases: 8. CDR1 and CDR2 (germline): SGHVS, FQNEAQ. CDR3 bases: TGTGCCAGCAGCACGGGACAGGGGTTGCAGGCTTTCTTT. Its protein is CASSTGQGLQAFF.

In regard to this clone: A far larger clone is one base from this, pointing to a likely read error. The V call is TRBV5-1, the J call TRBJ2-1; D gene uncertain. This CDR3 contains 12 residues. Trimming removed 5 bases at V and 2 bases at J, with 5 bases between. The germline V gene has CDR1 SGHRS and CDR2 YFSETQ. In nucleotides, the CDR3 is TGCGCCAGCAGGCTACCCTACAATGAGCAGTTCTTC. It encodes CASRLPYNEQFF. The full variable domain, its missing parts supplied by reference TRBV5-1 and TRBJ2-1, is KAGVTQTPRYLIKTRGQQVTLSCSPISGHRSVSWYQQTPGQGLQFLFEYFSETQRNKGNFPGRFSGRQFSNSRSEMNVSTLELGDSALYLCASRLPYNEQFFGPGTRLTVL.

This clone was counted between two and nine times. The chain has TRBV28 and TRBJ1-5; a weak D match, TRBD1 (5 bases). V was clipped by 7 bases and J by 6 bases, with 13 bases between them. CDR1 and CDR2 (germline): MDHEN, SYDVKM. CDR3 length: 13 amino acids. CDR3 loop: CASNGDSPQPQHF. The CDR3 coding sequence is TGTGCCAGCAATGGGGACTCCCCTCAGCCCCAGCATTTT.